This record covers a single T cell receptor beta chain. Its antigen remains unknown. V lost 5 bases to trimming and J lost 4 bases, with 17 bases between them. CDR3 size: 15 residues. Germline CDR1 and CDR2: LNHDA and SQIVND (reference sequence). This sample stems from a study of beta chain features in type 1 diabetes. Study in general: Sorted cell examination encompassed over 90,000,000 cells across all samples.

Staining for CD45RO/CCR7/CD25/CD127/CD95/CD27 allowed sorting of CD4+ naive, central memory, regulatory and stem cell-like memory cells. Study-level results: In every one of the four CD4+ subsets, TCRB CDR3s were moderately but significantly shorter in Type 1 diabetes patients. Short templates might get an advantage during PCR, and this would be equal in patients and controls. Because the template was cDNA, high-expressing cells might be over-represented.

Every isolated RNA sample was fully reverse transcribed, so sequencing captured expressed TCRB transcripts. Method: immunoSEQ multiplex PCR; TCRdb's copy keeps in-frame clones and lacks some. The sample contains 200,000 to 250,000 clones, about 15% of which appear only once. V usage is TRBV19 and J usage is TRBJ2-5; the D gene is possibly TRBD2 (5 bases). Sequencing was carried out using naive CD4+ T cells from blood. This clonotype was sampled from a man aged 30-40 years with type 1 diabetes. The DNA for the CDR3 is TGTGCCAGTAGTCAACGGGCGGGCCTACCAGAGACCCAGTACTTC. This gives the protein CASSQRAGLPETQYF.